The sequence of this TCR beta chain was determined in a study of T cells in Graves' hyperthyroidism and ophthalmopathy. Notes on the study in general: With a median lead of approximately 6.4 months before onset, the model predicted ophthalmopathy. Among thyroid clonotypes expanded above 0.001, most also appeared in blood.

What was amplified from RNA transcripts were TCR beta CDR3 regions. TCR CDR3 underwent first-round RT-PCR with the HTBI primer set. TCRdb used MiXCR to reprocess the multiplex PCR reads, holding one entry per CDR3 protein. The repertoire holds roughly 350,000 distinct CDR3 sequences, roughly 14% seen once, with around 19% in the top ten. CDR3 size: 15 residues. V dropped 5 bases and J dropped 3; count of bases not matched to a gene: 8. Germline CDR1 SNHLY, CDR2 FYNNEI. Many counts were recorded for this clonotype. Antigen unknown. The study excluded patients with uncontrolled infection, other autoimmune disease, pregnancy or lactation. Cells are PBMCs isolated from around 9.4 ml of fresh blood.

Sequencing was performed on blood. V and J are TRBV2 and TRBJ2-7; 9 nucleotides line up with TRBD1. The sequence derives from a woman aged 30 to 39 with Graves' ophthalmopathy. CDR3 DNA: TGTGCCAGCAGTTTGCGACAGGGGGGTTTCTACGAGCAGTACTTC. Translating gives CASSLRQGGFYEQYF.